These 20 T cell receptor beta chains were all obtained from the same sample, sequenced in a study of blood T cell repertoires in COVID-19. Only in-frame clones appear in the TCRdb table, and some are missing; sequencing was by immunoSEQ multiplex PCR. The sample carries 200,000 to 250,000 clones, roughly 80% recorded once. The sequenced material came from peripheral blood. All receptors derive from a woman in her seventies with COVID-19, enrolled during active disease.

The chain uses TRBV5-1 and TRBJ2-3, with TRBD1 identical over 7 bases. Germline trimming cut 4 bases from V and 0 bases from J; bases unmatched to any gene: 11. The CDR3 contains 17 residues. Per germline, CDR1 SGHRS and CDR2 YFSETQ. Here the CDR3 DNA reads TGCGCCAGCAGCCGAAGCATAGGGGGCGTGAGCACAGATACGCAGTATTTT. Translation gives CASSRSIGGVSTDTQYF.

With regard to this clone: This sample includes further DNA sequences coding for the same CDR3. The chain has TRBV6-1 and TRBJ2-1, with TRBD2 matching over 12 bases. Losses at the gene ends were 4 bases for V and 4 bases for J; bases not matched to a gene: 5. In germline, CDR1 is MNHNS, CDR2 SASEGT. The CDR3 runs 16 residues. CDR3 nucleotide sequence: TGTGCCAGCAGTGGCCGACTAGCGGGAGCTTACAATGAGCAGTTCTTC. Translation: CASSGRLAGAYNEQFF.

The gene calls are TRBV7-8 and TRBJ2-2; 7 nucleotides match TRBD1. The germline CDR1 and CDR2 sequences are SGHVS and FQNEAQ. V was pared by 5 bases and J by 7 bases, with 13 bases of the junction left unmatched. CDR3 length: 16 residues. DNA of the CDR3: TGTGCCAGCAGCGGCACGGCGACAGGGCAGTACGGGGAGCTGTTTTTT. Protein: CASSGTATGQYGELFF. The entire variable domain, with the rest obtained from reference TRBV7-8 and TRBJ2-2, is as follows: GAGVSQSPRYKVAKRGQDVALRCDPISGHVSLFWYQQALGQGPEFLTYFQNEAQLDKSGLPSDRFFAERPEGSVSTLKIQRTQQEDSAVYLCASSGTATGQYGELFFGEGSRLTVL.

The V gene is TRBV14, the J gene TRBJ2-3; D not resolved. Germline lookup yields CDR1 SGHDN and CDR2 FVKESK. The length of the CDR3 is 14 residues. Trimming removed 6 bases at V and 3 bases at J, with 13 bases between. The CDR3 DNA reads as TGTGCCAGCAGTCCCTTGTCCTCGACAGATACGCAGTATTTT. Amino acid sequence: CASSPLSSTDTQYF.

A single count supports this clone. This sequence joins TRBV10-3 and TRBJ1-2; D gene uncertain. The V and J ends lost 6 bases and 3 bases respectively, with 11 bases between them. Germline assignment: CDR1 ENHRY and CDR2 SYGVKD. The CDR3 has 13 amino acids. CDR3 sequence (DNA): TGTGCCATCAGAGATCTAATGGACTATGGCTACACCTTC. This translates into CAIRDLMDYGYTF.

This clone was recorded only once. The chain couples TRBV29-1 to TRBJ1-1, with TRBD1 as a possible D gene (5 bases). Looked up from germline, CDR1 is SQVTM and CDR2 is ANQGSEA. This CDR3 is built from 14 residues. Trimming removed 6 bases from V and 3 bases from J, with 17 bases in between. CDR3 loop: CSVPGLRRDTEAFF. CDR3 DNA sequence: TGCAGCGTCCCGGGACTCCGAAGGGACACTGAAGCTTTCTTT. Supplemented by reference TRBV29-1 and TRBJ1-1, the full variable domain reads SAVISQKPSRDICQRGTSLTIQCQVDSQVTMMFWYRQQPGQSLTLIATANQGSEATYESGFVIDKFPISRPNLTFSTLTVSNMSPEDSSIYLCSVPGLRRDTEAFFGQGTRLTVV.

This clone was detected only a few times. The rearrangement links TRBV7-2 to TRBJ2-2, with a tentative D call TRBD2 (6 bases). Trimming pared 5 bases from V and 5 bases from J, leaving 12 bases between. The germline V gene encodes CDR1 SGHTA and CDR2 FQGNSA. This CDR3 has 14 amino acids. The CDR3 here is CASSPGALTGELFF. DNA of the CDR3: TGTGCCAGCAGCCCGGGAGCCCTGACCGGGGAGCTGTTTTTT.

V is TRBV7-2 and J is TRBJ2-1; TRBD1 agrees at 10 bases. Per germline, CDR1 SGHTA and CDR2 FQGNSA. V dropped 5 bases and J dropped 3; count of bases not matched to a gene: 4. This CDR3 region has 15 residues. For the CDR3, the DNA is TGTGCCAGCAGCGCAGACAGGGGGCTCTACAATGAGCAGTTCTTC. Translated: CASSADRGLYNEQFF.

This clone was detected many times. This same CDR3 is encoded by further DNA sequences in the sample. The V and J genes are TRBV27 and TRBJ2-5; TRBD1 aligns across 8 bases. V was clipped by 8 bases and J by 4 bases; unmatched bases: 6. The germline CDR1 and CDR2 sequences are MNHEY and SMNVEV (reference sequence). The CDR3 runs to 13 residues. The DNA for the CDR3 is TGTGCCAGCGGAGCAGGGGGCCCAGAGACCCAGTACTTC. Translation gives CASGAGGPETQYF.

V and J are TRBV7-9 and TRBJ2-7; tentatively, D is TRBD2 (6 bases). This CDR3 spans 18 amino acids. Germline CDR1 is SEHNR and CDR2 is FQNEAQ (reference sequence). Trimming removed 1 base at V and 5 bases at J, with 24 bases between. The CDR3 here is CASSLGLFWGEGLDEQYF. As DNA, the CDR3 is TGTGCCAGCAGCTTAGGGTTGTTTTGGGGGGAAGGATTGGACGAGCAGTACTTC.

CDR3 nucleotides: TGTGCCAGCTCACCGTACAGGGGGCCAGTCGGGGAGCTGTTTTTT. This encodes CASSPYRGPVGELFF. The chain carries TRBV18 and TRBJ2-2; 9 nucleotides match TRBD1. V lost 3 bases and J lost 7; bases outside the gene matches: 6. The CDR3 is 15 residues long. Per the germline V gene, CDR1 is KGHSH and CDR2 is LQKENI. The full variable domain, in which reference TRBV18 and TRBJ2-2 provide the parts outside the CDR3, is NAGVMQNPRHLVRRRGQEARLRCSPMKGHSHVYWYRQLPEEGLKFMVYLQKENIIDESGMPKERFSAEFPKEGPSILRIQQVVRGDSAAYFCASSPYRGPVGELFFGEGSRLTVL.

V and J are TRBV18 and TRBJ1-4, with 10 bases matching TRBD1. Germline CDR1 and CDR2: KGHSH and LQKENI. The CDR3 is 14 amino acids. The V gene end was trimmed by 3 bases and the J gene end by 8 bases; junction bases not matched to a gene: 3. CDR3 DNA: TGTGCCAGCTCACCCGGGACAGGGGAAGAAAAACTGTTTTTT. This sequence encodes CASSPGTGEEKLFF.

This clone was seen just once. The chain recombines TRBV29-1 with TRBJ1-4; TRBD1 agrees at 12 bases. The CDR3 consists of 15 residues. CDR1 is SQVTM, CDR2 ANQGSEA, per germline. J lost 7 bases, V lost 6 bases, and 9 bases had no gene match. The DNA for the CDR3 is TGCAGCGTCGCCGGGACAGGGGGCGGGAGTGAAAAACTGTTTTTT. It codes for CSVAGTGGGSEKLFF.

The CDR3: CASSSSGGPSYGYTF. As DNA, the CDR3 is TGTGCCAGCAGTTCCTCAGGGGGACCCAGCTATGGCTACACCTTC. V is TRBV6-5 and J is TRBJ1-2, with 7 bases aligning to TRBD1. V lost 4 bases, J lost 4 bases, and 9 bases stayed unmatched. Germline V CDR1 and CDR2: MNHEY, SVGAGI. This CDR3 has 15 amino acids.

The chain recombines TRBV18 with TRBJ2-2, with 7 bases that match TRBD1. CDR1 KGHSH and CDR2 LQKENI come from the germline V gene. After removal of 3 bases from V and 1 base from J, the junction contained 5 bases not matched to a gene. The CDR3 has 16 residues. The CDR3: CASSPSTGRNTGELFF. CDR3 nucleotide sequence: TGTGCCAGCTCACCTTCGACAGGGCGGAACACCGGGGAGCTGTTTTTT.

In DNA, the CDR3 is TGTGCCAGCAGTCCCCCTTATAACACTGAAGCTTTCTTT. Its protein is CASSPPYNTEAFF. The chain is built from TRBV28 and TRBJ1-1; D is unclear. CDR1 and CDR2 from the germline V gene are MDHEN and SYDVKM. V gave up 5 bases and J gave up 2 bases, with 9 bases separating them. The length of the CDR3 is 13 residues.

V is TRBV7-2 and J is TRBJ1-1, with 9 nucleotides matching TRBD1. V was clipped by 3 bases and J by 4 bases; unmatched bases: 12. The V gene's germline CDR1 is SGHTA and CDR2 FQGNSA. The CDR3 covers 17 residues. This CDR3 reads CASSFNSPGQGTTEAFF. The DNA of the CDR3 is TGTGCCAGCAGCTTTAACTCTCCTGGACAGGGGACCACTGAAGCTTTCTTT.

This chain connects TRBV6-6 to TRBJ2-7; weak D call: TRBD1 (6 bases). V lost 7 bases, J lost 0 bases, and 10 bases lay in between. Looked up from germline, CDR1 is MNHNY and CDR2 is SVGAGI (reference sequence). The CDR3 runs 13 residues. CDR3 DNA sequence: TGTGCCAGCAACCGGGACACCTCCTACGAGCAGTACTTC. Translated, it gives CASNRDTSYEQYF.

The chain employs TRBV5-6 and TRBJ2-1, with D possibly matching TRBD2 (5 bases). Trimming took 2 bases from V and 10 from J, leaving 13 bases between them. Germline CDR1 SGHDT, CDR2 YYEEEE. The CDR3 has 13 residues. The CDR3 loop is CASSFAGAAEQFF. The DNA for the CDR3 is TGTGCCAGCAGCTTTGCGGGCGCCGCAGAGCAGTTCTTC.

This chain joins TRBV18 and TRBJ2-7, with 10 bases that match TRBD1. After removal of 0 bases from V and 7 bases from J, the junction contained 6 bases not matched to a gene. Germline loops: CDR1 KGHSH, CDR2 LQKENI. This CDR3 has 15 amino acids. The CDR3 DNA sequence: TGTGCCAGCTCACCACCCTCGGGACAGGGGATAGAGCAGTACTTC. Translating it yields CASSPPSGQGIEQYF.